This T cell receptor beta chain was captured in a study of identical twins. General study points: The same donors were not followed; conclusions instead depended on cross-sectional statistical analysis. Beta out-of-frame sequences displayed a weaker excess of sharing between twins. Insertions ran lower in abundant cord blood beta clonotypes, though not in memory repertoires.

TCRdb recomputed calls from the 5' RACE reads with MiXCR, one row per CDR3 protein. The sample has hundreds of thousands of distinct CDR3 sequences; 8% to 9% are singletons. On this clonotype itself: Its antigen remains unidentified.

Trimming pared 1 base from V and 0 bases from J, leaving 9 bases between. In germline, CDR1 is KGHDR, CDR2 SFDVKD. The CDR3 is 16 amino acids. The sample also formed part of further work on yellow fever vaccine responses in identical twins.

The sequencing sample was made of memory (CD45RO+) T cells sorted from blood. The source of this sequence is a woman between 18 and 29 years old in good health. The chain carries TRBV24-1 and TRBJ2-1; D possibly corresponds to TRBD1 (5 bases). The CDR3 bases are TGTGCCACCAGTGATTTCAGGGTAGGCTCCTACAATGAGCAGTTCTTC. It codes for CATSDFRVGSYNEQFF.